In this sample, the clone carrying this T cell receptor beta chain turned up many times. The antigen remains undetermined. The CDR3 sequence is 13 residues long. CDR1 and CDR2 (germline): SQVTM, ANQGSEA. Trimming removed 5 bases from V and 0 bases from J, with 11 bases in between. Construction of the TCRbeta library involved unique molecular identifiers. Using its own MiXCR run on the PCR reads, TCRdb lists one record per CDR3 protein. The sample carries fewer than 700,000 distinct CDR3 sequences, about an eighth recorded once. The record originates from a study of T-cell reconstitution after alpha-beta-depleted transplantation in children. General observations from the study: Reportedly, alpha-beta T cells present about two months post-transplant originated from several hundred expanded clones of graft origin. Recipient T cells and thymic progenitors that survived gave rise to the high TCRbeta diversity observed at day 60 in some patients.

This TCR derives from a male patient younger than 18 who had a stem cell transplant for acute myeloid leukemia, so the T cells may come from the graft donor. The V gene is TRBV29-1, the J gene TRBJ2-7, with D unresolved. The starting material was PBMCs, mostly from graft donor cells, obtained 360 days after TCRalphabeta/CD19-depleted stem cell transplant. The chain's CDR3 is CSVYRASSYEQYF. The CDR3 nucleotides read TGCAGCGTTTACAGAGCTAGCTCCTACGAGCAGTACTTC.